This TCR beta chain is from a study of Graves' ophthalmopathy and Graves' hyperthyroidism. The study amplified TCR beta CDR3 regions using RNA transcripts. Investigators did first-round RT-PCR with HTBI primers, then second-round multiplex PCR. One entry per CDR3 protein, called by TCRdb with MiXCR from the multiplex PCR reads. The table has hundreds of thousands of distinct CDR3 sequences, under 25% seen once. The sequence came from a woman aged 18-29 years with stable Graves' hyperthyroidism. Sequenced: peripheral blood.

The CDR3 DNA is TGTGCCAGCAGTGGCCCGGGTGATAGCGGACTCTCCTACGAGCAGTACTTC. Protein sequence: CASSGPGDSGLSYEQYF. V gene TRBV2 combines with J gene TRBJ2-7, with D possibly TRBD2 on 6 matching bases. The CDR3 is made up of 17 amino acids. V lost 4 bases and J lost 0, with 19 bases in between. The V gene's germline CDR1 is SNHLY and CDR2 FYNNEI.